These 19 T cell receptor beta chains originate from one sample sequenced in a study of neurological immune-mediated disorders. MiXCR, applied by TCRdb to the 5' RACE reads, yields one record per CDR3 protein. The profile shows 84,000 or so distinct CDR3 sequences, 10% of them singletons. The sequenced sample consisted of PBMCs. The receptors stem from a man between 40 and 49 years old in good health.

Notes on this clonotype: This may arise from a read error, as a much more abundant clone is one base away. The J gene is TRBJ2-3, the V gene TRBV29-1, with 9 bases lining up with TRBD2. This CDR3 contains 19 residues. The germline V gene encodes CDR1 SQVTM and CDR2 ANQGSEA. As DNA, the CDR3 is TGCAGCGTTCCGCTTATCCTGGCGGGGGGGCGTCAGAATACAGATACGCTGTATTTT. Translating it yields CSVPLILAGGRQNTDTLYF.

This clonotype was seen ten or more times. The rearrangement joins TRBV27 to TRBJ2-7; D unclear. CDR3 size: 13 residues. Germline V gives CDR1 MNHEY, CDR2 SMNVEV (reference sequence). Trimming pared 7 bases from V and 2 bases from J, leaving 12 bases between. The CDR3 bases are TGTGCCAGCATTCGGCAGGCGCCCTACGAGCAGTACTTC. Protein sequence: CASIRQAPYEQYF.

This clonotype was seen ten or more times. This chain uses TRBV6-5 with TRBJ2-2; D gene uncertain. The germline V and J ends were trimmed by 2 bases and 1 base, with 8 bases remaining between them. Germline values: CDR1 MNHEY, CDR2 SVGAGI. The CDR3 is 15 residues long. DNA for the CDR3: TGTGCCAGCAGTTACACCGGCTTGAACACCGGGGAGCTGTTTTTT. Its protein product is CASSYTGLNTGELFF.

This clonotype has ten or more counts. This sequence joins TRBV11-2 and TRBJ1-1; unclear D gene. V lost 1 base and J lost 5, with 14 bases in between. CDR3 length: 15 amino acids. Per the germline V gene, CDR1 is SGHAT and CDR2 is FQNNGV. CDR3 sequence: CASSLVPLVRTEAFF. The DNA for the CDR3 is TGTGCCAGCAGCTTAGTGCCACTGGTACGGACTGAAGCTTTCTTT. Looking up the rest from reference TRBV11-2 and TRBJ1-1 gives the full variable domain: EAGVAQSPRYKIIEKRQSVAFWCNPISGHATLYWYQQILGQGPKLLIQFQNNGVVDDSQLPKDRFSAERLKGVDSTLKIQPAKLEDSAVYLCASSLVPLVRTEAFFGQGTRLTVV.

CDR3 residues: CSAGQGVVNQPQHF. The CDR3 DNA reads TGCAGTGCCGGGCAGGGCGTTGTAAATCAGCCCCAGCATTTT. V is TRBV20-1 and J is TRBJ1-5; D might be TRBD1 (5 bases). Trimming cost V 6 bases and J 4 bases, with 16 bases left between them. This CDR3 spans 14 amino acids. Germline V lookup: CDR1 DFQATT, CDR2 SNEGSKA (reference sequence).

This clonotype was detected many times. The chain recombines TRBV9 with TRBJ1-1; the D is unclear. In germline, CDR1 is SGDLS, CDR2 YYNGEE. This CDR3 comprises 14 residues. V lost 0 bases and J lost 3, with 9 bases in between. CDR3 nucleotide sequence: TGTGCCAGCAGCGTAGAGGGTCTGGACACTGAAGCTTTCTTT. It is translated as CASSVEGLDTEAFF.

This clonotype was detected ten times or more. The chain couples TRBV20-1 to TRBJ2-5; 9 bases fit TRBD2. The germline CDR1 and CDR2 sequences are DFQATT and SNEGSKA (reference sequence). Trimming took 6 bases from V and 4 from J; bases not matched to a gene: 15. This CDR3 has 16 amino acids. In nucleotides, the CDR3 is TGCAGTGCCCAAGAGATGGCTAGCGGGATTACAGAGACCCAGTACTTC. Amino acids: CSAQEMASGITETQYF.

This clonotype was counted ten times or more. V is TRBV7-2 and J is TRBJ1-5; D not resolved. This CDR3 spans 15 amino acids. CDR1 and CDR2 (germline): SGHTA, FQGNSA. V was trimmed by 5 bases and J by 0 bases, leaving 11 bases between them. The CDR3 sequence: CASSRYGGSNQPQHF. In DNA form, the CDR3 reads TGTGCCAGCAGCCGTTACGGAGGTAGCAATCAGCCCCAGCATTTT.

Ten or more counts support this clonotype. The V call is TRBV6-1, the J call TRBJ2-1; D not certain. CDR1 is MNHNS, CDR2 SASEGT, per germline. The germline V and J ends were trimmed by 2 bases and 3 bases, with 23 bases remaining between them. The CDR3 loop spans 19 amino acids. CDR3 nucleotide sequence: TGTGCCAGCAGTGAAATGGGCGTTTGGGCTAAGACCAACTACAATGAGCAGTTCTTC. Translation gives CASSEMGVWAKTNYNEQFF.

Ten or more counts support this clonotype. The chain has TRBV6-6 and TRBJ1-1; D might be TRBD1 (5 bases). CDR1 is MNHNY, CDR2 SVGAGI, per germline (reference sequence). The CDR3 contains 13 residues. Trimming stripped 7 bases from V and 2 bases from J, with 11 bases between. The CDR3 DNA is TGTGCCAGCACCTGGGACGGCAACACTGAAGCTTTCTTT. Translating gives CASTWDGNTEAFF.

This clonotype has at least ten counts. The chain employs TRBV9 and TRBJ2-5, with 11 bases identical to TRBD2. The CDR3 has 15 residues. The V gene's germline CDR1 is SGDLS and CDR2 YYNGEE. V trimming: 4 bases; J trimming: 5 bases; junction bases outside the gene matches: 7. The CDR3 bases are TGTGCCAGCAGCACTAGCGGGAGCGTTGTGGAGACCCAGTACTTC. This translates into CASSTSGSVVETQYF.

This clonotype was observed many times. As DNA, the CDR3 is TGCGCCAGCAGCTTGAGCGGGAGGGCCGAGGGTGAGCAGTTCTTC. It codes for CASSLSGRAEGEQFF. The rearrangement uses TRBV5-1 and TRBJ2-1; 10 nucleotides line up with TRBD2. The CDR3 totals 15 residues. Germline V gene data show CDR1 as SGHRS and CDR2 as YFSETQ. The V gene end was trimmed by 1 base and the J gene end by 9 bases; junction bases not matched to a gene: 7.

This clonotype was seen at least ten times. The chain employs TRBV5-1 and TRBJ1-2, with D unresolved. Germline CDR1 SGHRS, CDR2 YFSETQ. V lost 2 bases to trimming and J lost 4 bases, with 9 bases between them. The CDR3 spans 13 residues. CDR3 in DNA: TGCGCCAGCAGCTTATGGACGGGCTATGGCTACACCTTC. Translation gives CASSLWTGYGYTF. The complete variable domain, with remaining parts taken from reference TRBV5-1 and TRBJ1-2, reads KAGVTQTPRYLIKTRGQQVTLSCSPISGHRSVSWYQQTPGQGLQFLFEYFSETQRNKGNFPGRFSGRQFSNSRSEMNVSTLELGDSALYLCASSLWTGYGYTFGSGTRLTVV.

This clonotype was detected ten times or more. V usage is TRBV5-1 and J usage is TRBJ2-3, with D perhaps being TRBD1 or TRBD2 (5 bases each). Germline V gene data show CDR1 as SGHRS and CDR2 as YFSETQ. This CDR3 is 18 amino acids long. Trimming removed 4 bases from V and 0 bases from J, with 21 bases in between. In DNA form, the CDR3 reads TGCGCCAGCAGCCTGGCCTGGCAGGGAGAGACTAGCACAGATACGCAGTATTTT. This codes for CASSLAWQGETSTDTQYF.

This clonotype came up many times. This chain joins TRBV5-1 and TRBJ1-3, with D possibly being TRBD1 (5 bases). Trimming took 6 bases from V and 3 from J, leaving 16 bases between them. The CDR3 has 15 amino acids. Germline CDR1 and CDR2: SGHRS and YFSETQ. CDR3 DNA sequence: TGCGCCAGCAACCCGGGCCCAGGGCTTGGAAACACCATATATTTT. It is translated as CASNPGPGLGNTIYF.

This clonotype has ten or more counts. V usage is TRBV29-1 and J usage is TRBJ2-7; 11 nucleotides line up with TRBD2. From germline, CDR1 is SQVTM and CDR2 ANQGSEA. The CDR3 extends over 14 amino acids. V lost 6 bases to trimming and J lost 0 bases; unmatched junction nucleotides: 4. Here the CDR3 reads CSVHLAGGSYEQYF. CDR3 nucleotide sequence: TGCAGCGTACATCTAGCGGGGGGCTCCTACGAGCAGTACTTC.

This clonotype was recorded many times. This chain's CDR3 is CASSQNGPDTEAFF. Here the CDR3 DNA reads TGTGCCAGCAGTCAAAACGGTCCTGACACTGAAGCTTTCTTT. The chain couples TRBV6-6 to TRBJ1-1; no clear D. CDR1 is MNHNY and CDR2 is SVGAGI in the germline V gene (reference sequence). V was cut by 5 bases and J by 3 bases, with 13 bases left in between. CDR3 length: 14 amino acids.

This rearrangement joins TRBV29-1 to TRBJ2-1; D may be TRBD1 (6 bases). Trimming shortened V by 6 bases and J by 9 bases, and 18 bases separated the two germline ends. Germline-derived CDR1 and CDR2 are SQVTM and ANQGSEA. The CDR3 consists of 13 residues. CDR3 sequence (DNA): TGCAGCGTAAAAAACAGGGAAGTCGGTGAGCAGTTCTTC. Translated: CSVKNREVGEQFF.

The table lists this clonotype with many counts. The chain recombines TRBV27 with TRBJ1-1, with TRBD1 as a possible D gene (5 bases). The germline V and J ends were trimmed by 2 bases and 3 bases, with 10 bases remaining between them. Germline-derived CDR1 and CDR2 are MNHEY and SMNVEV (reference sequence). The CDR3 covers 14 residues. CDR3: CASSLRQTDTEAFF. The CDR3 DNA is TGTGCCAGCAGTTTAAGGCAGACAGACACTGAAGCTTTCTTT.